The 23 T cell receptor beta chains below all came from one sample that was sequenced in a study of Ad26.COV2.S vaccination and SARS-CoV-2 variants. Treatment: about 20 received Ad26.COV2.S at low or high dose, single or two shots; about 5 received placebo; per-sample allocation not given. Each sample was drawn 63 days after the first injection (of vaccine or placebo). This table comes from immunoSEQ multiplex PCR, and its TCRdb copy is limited to in-frame clones, with some not included. Seen here are some 400,000 clones, 89% observed once, and the top ten hold 1.5% to 2%. Material: peripheral blood, obtained in a trial of Ad26.COV2.S vaccine versus placebo. The receptors stem from a person aged 18-60 years who received the Ad26.COV2.S COVID-19 vaccine or a placebo.

This clone was picked up one time. The J gene is TRBJ2-7, the V gene TRBV7-2, with TRBD2 matching 7 bases. The CDR3 has 15 residues. CDR1 and CDR2 from the germline V gene are SGHTA and FQGNSA. V gave up 1 base and J gave up 2 bases; unmatched junction bases: 5. For the CDR3, the DNA is TGTGCCAGCAGCTTAGGGGGACTATTGCCCTACGAGCAGTACTTC. Translated: CASSLGGLLPYEQYF. The full variable domain, with the rest looked up from reference TRBV7-2 and TRBJ2-7, is GAGVSQSPSNKVTEKGKDVELRCDPISGHTALYWYRQSLGQGLEFLIYFQGNSAPDKSGLPSDRFSAERTGGSVSTLTIQRTQQEDSAVYLCASSLGGLLPYEQYFGPGTRLTVT.

This clone turned up a few times. This chain uses TRBV25-1 with TRBJ2-2, with TRBD2 as a possible D gene (5 bases). CDR3 length: 15 residues. V shed 1 base and J shed 7 bases, with 13 bases lying between them. The V gene's germline CDR1 is MGHDK and CDR2 SYGVNS. The CDR3 DNA reads as TGTGCCAGCAGTGAATCCCTGGGGAGTAACGGGGAGCTGTTTTTT. Protein: CASSESLGSNGELFF.

The chain employs TRBV11-1 and TRBJ2-1, with D maybe TRBD2 (5 bases). The CDR3 covers 12 residues. Germline CDR1 is SGHAT and CDR2 is FQDESV (reference sequence). V gave up 5 bases and J gave up 7 bases, with 9 bases separating them. Here the CDR3 reads CASSPQRNEQFF. The CDR3 DNA is TGTGCCAGCAGCCCACAGCGGAATGAGCAGTTCTTC.

The CDR3 loop reads CASSVDDRKNNSPLHF. The CDR3 nucleotides read TGTGCCAGCAGCGTAGATGACAGGAAAAATAATTCACCCCTCCACTTT. This chain joins TRBV9 and TRBJ1-6, with D possibly being TRBD1 (6 bases). The V and J ends lost 0 bases and 5 bases respectively, with 12 bases between them. CDR3 size: 16 residues. Germline values: CDR1 SGDLS, CDR2 YYNGEE.

V and J are TRBV5-4 and TRBJ1-2, with a weak D call TRBD1 (5 bases). The CDR3 is 17 amino acids. The germline V gene has CDR1 SGHNT and CDR2 YYREEE (reference sequence). Trimming shortened V by 0 bases and J by 3 bases, and 18 bases separated the two germline ends. The DNA for the CDR3 is TGTGCCAGCAGCTTGGTTGTGCGGCGGGACCTCGACTATGGCTACACCTTC. Encoded protein: CASSLVVRRDLDYGYTF.

The chain couples TRBV6-2 or TRBV6-3 to TRBJ2-7; no clear D. Germline V gives CDR1 MNHEY, CDR2 SVGEGT. Trimming took off 6 bases at V and 6 bases at J, with 18 bases between the two ends. CDR3 length: 14 amino acids. The CDR3 bases are TGTGCCAGCAGCCCCCCCGTTCCGGGCCCCGAGCAGTACTTC. This encodes CASSPPVPGPEQYF.

The chain employs TRBV5-1 and TRBJ2-7; 7 nucleotides agree with TRBD1. J was trimmed by 4 bases and V by 0 bases; bases with no gene match: 7. The germline V gene has CDR1 SGHRS and CDR2 YFSETQ. The CDR3 length is 15 residues. CDR3 nucleotides: TGCGCCAGCAGCTTGGCGGTAGGGGGCATATACGAGCAGTACTTC. Its protein is CASSLAVGGIYEQYF.

The chain joins TRBV4-1 to TRBJ1-6, with D uncertain. V lost 0 bases to trimming and J lost 7 bases, with 10 bases between them. The germline V gene encodes CDR1 MGHRA and CDR2 YSYEKL. This CDR3 has 15 amino acids. The CDR3 is CASSQDKVRNSPLHF. Here the CDR3 DNA reads TGCGCCAGCAGCCAAGATAAGGTCCGGAATTCACCCCTCCACTTT.

The rearrangement uses TRBV5-5 and TRBJ2-7; no reliable D call. Trimming cost V 0 bases and J 3 bases, with 7 bases left between them. The CDR3 sequence is 13 residues long. The germline CDR1 and CDR2 sequences are SGHKS and YYEKEE (reference sequence). CDR3 DNA sequence: TGTGCCAGCAGCTTGGAACTGCACTACGAGCAGTACTTC. Protein: CASSLELHYEQYF.

The chain uses TRBV28 and TRBJ1-1, with 8 nucleotides matching TRBD1. Per germline, CDR1 MDHEN and CDR2 SYDVKM. Trimming took 5 bases from V and 9 from J; bases not matched to a gene: 11. The CDR3 has 14 residues. CDR3 sequence: CASSLGGQGGKAFF. Written as DNA, the CDR3 is TGTGCCAGCAGTCTGGGCGGACAGGGAGGGAAAGCTTTCTTT.

The sample holds one count of this clone. The chain has TRBV20-1 and TRBJ2-1, with D possibly being TRBD1 (5 bases). This CDR3 spans 12 amino acids. The germline CDR1 and CDR2 sequences are DFQATT and SNEGSKA (reference sequence). Trimming took 3 bases from V and 6 from J, leaving 9 bases between them. As DNA, the CDR3 is TGCAGTGCTAGTCGGCAGGGCAATGAGCAGTTCTTC. This sequence encodes CSASRQGNEQFF.

Of note for this clone: A much larger clone lies a single base off, so this may be a read error. The chain uses TRBV7-3 and TRBJ1-4; D call uncertain. Germline loops: CDR1 SGHTA, CDR2 FQGTGA. V was cut by 3 bases and J by 5 bases, with 1 base left in between. The CDR3 runs 11 residues. The CDR3 sequence is CASSLNEKLFF. The CDR3 DNA reads as TGTGCCAGCAGCTTGAATGAAAAACTGTTTTTT. Full variable domain (rest looked up from reference TRBV7-3 and TRBJ1-4): GAGVSQTPSNKVTEKGKYVELRCDPISGHTALYWYRQSLGQGPEFLIYFQGTGAADDSGLPNDRFFAVRPEGSVSTLKIQRTERGDSAVYLCASSLNEKLFFGSGTQLSVL.

This clone was observed once. The J gene is TRBJ1-5, the V gene TRBV4-1; unclear D gene. V lost 0 bases and J lost 10, with 19 bases in between. The CDR3 is 16 residues long. CDR1 is MGHRA and CDR2 is YSYEKL in the germline V gene. CDR3 residues: CASSQEDRAWMGPQHF. The CDR3 DNA reads TGCGCCAGCAGCCAAGAAGACCGGGCCTGGATGGGTCCCCAGCATTTT.

The chain joins TRBV24-1 to TRBJ1-4, with 10 bases matching TRBD1. Germline CDR1 KGHDR, CDR2 SFDVKD. V was pared by 1 base and J by 11 bases, with 12 bases of the junction left unmatched. The CDR3 runs to 17 residues. CDR3 nucleotide sequence: TGTGCCACCAGTGATTTCGATGACAGGGGGCAGCTATCCAAACTGTTTTTT. Amino acids: CATSDFDDRGQLSKLFF.

The V gene is TRBV5-6, the J gene TRBJ1-4; maybe TRBD1 (5 bases). V lost 2 bases and J lost 7, with 15 bases in between. This CDR3 comprises 15 residues. From germline, CDR1 is SGHDT and CDR2 YYEEEE. CDR3 loop: CASSLQRRGPEKLFF. In DNA, the CDR3 is TGTGCCAGCAGCTTACAGCGTAGGGGTCCTGAAAAACTGTTTTTT.

This clone was seen only once. This rearrangement joins TRBV9 to TRBJ2-7, with TRBD2 identical over 9 bases. From germline, CDR1 is SGDLS and CDR2 YYNGEE. V shed 4 bases, J shed 4 bases, and the junction held 12 bases outside the gene matches. This CDR3 has 16 amino acids. CDR3 DNA: TGTGCCAGCAGCCCTATAGGTGATAGCGGGAGATACGAGCAGTACTTC. It yields the protein CASSPIGDSGRYEQYF.

This clone was detected only once. V and J are TRBV7-2 and TRBJ2-1; 8 bases are a match to TRBD2. V was clipped by 1 base and J by 1 base; unmatched bases: 9. This CDR3 spans 18 amino acids. The germline V gene has CDR1 SGHTA and CDR2 FQGNSA. The DNA of the CDR3 is TGTGCCAGCAGCTTAGGGAGGACGGGAGGGCAATCCTACAATGAGCAGTTCTTC. It yields the protein CASSLGRTGGQSYNEQFF.

This chain uses TRBV4-1 with TRBJ2-7; the D gene could be TRBD1 or TRBD2 (5 bases each). Germline lookup yields CDR1 MGHRA and CDR2 YSYEKL. The length of the CDR3 is 17 residues. V lost 3 bases to trimming and J lost 0 bases, with 18 bases between them. CDR3 nucleotides: TGCGCCAGCAGCCAGGGGGTAGGCCAGGCAAGCTCCTACGAGCAGTACTTC. Amino acids: CASSQGVGQASSYEQYF.

This clone was detected only once. This chain links TRBV18 with TRBJ2-7, with TRBD1 as a possible D gene (5 bases). This CDR3 has 13 residues. Germline loops: CDR1 KGHSH, CDR2 LQKENI. V lost 3 bases and J lost 3, with 9 bases in between. DNA of the CDR3: TGTGCCAGCTCACCGGCCAGGGACTACGAGCAGTACTTC. This encodes CASSPARDYEQYF.

The chain employs TRBV24-1 and TRBJ2-3, with 7 bases lining up with TRBD1. This CDR3 is built from 16 residues. The germline CDR1 and CDR2 sequences are KGHDR and SFDVKD. Trimming at V came to 1 base and at J to 4 bases, leaving 7 bases not matched to a gene. The DNA of the CDR3 is TGTGCCACCAGTGATTTCGAACAGGGGAAGGCAGATACGCAGTATTTT. It is translated as CATSDFEQGKADTQYF.

V and J are TRBV10-1 and TRBJ1-1; D gene uncertain. Deletions cut 4 bases from V and 0 bases from J, with 6 bases between. CDR1 is WNHNN and CDR2 is SYGVQD in the germline V gene (reference sequence). This CDR3 spans 13 amino acids. CDR3 bases: TGCGCCAGCAGTGCTCAATTGAACACTGAAGCTTTCTTT. It codes for CASSAQLNTEAFF.

CDR3 residues: CASSPTWEGQPQHF. In DNA, the CDR3 is TGTGCCAGCAGCCCCACTTGGGAGGGTCAGCCCCAGCATTTT. The chain is built from TRBV3-1 (or the pseudogene TRBV3-2) and TRBJ1-5; D unclear. The CDR3 covers 14 residues. Germline CDR1 reads LGHDT; CDR2 reads YNNKEL (reference sequence). Trimming pared 4 bases from V and 6 bases from J, leaving 13 bases between.

The table lists this clone with a few counts. V usage is TRBV4-2 and J usage is TRBJ1-5; D unclear. Trimming shortened V by 2 bases and J by 0 bases, and 8 bases separated the two germline ends. Germline CDR1 reads LGHNA; CDR2 reads YNFKEQ. CDR3 length: 15 amino acids. The CDR3 sequence: CASSQQPDSNQPQHF. DNA of the CDR3: TGTGCCAGCAGCCAACAGCCGGATAGCAATCAGCCCCAGCATTTT.